Below are 32 T cell receptor beta chains sequenced from a single sample in a study of cytomegalovirus exposure and HLA in healthy donors. Vbeta (60) and Jbeta (13) primers were used in the PCR. Clones were sequenced by immunoSEQ multiplex PCR, and TCRdb holds only the in-frame ones, with some missing. The sample lists 150,000 to 190,000 clones; around 84% were seen once. Sequenced: PBMCs. The receptor set was obtained from a woman under 30 in good health and CMV-seronegative.

The chain recombines TRBV11-2 with TRBJ1-5, with TRBD1 matching 8 bases. This CDR3 comprises 15 residues. J gave up 6 bases and V 6 bases, and 10 bases lay outside the gene matches. The germline V gene has CDR1 SGHAT and CDR2 FQNNGV. The CDR3 reads CASSDSDREGQPQHF. DNA of the CDR3: TGTGCCAGCAGTGATTCGGACAGGGAGGGTCAGCCCCAGCATTTT.

The rearrangement links TRBV5-4 to TRBJ2-3; TRBD2 matches at 7 bases. CDR1 is SGHNT and CDR2 is YYREEE in the germline V gene (reference sequence). CDR3 length: 17 amino acids. With 4 bases clipped from V and 3 bases from J, the junction kept 14 bases outside the gene matches. The CDR3 sequence: CASSLRSGGAATDTQYF. CDR3 bases: TGTGCCAGCAGCCTACGTTCGGGGGGAGCGGCAACAGATACGCAGTATTTT. The full variable domain, with the rest looked up from reference TRBV5-4 and TRBJ2-3, is ETGVTQSPTHLIKTRGQQVTLRCSSQSGHNTVSWYQQALGQGPQFIFQYYREEENGRGNFPPRFSGLQFPNYSSELNVNALELDDSALYLCASSLRSGGAATDTQYFGPGTRLTVL.

This chain links TRBV4-1 with TRBJ2-2; 10 bases match TRBD2. The trim removed 0 bases at V and 7 bases at J, leaving 17 bases unmatched. This CDR3 spans 20 amino acids. Germline V CDR1 and CDR2: MGHRA, YSYEKL. The CDR3 bases are TGCGCCAGCAGCCAAGATTCAGGGACCCCTAGCGGGAGTCGTGGCGGGGAGCTGTTTTTT. Translated: CASSQDSGTPSGSRGGELFF.

The V and J genes are TRBV12-5 and TRBJ1-2; D remains ambiguous. The V and J ends lost 0 bases and 7 bases respectively, with 18 bases between them. The CDR3 runs to 16 residues. Germline V gives CDR1 LGHNT, CDR2 FRNRAP. CDR3 amino acids: CASGLVGKMGGGGYTF. CDR3 sequence (DNA): TGTGCTAGTGGTTTGGTGGGGAAGATGGGAGGTGGTGGCTACACCTTC.

V usage is TRBV2 and J usage is TRBJ1-5; D call uncertain. The germline gives CDR1 SNHLY, CDR2 FYNNEI. Trimming pared 10 bases from V and 7 bases from J, leaving 14 bases between. This CDR3 has 12 amino acids. CDR3 loop: CAIPRFIQPQHF. The CDR3 nucleotides read TGTGCCATCCCGAGATTTATACAGCCCCAGCATTTT.

Only a few counts were recorded for this clone. The chain combines TRBV23-1 with TRBJ2-5; TRBD1 aligns across 7 bases. TRBV23-1 qualifies as an ORF whose function is uncertain. The CDR3 length is 19 residues. The ends lost 0 bases at V and 0 bases at J; junction bases unmatched: 13. CDR3 amino acids: CASSQSVRKTGTDQETQYF. Written as DNA, the CDR3 is TGCGCCAGCAGTCAATCGGTTAGGAAAACCGGGACAGACCAAGAGACCCAGTACTTC.

This clone was counted once. The chain couples TRBV27 to TRBJ2-7, with 11 bases identical to TRBD2. The CDR3 is 15 residues long. The junction had 7 bases not matched to a gene; V was cut back by 5 bases and J by 4 bases. CDR1 is MNHEY and CDR2 is SMNVEV in the germline V gene (reference sequence). The CDR3 reads CASSPGTSGRYEQYF. In DNA, the CDR3 is TGTGCCAGCAGTCCAGGGACTAGCGGCCGATACGAGCAGTACTTC.

The DNA for the CDR3 is TGTGCCAGCAGCCCTAGCTTGGAGACAGGGGCCAACGAGCAGTACTTC. This sequence encodes CASSPSLETGANEQYF. This sequence joins TRBV7-2 and TRBJ2-7; TRBD1 agrees at 8 bases. The CDR3 has 16 residues. The V segment lost 5 bases and the J segment 5 bases; nucleotides outside the gene matches: 14. Germline CDR1 reads SGHTA; CDR2 reads FQGNSA. The variable domain in full, with the rest retrieved from reference TRBV7-2 and TRBJ2-7, is GAGVSQSPSNKVTEKGKDVELRCDPISGHTALYWYRQSLGQGLEFLIYFQGNSAPDKSGLPSDRFSAERTGGSVSTLTIQRTQQEDSAVYLCASSPSLETGANEQYFGPGTRLTVT.

The gene calls are TRBV6-1 and TRBJ1-2; 10 bases map to TRBD1. J was trimmed by 2 bases and V by 4 bases; bases with no gene match: 7. This CDR3 comprises 16 residues. The V gene's germline CDR1 is MNHNS and CDR2 SASEGT. The CDR3 nucleotides are TGTGCCAGCAGTGCACTGACAGGGGGCAGGAACTATGGCTACACCTTC. Protein: CASSALTGGRNYGYTF.

V and J are TRBV19 and TRBJ1-6; TRBD1 aligns across 8 bases. J was trimmed by 5 bases and V by 3 bases; bases with no gene match: 0. The CDR3 has 14 residues. Germline V gene data show CDR1 as LNHDA and CDR2 as SQIVND (reference sequence). CDR3 sequence (DNA): TGTGCCAGTAGTATGGGACAGGATAATTCACCCCTCCACTTT. This encodes CASSMGQDNSPLHF.

V and J are TRBV7-8 and TRBJ2-5; D possibly corresponds to TRBD2 (6 bases). The last part of the DNA fits TRBJ2-7 better; the J call may be wrong. CDR3 size: 13 residues. Germline V lookup: CDR1 SGHVS, CDR2 FQNEAQ. The CDR3 loop is CASSSWGEYEQYF. For the CDR3, the DNA is TGTGCCAGCAGCTCCTGGGGGGAGTACGAGCAGTACTTC.

The chain combines TRBV27 with TRBJ2-3, with 12 bases fitting TRBD1. Germline V gene lookup returns CDR1 MNHEY and CDR2 SMNVEV (reference sequence). The CDR3 length is 16 residues. V dropped 4 bases and J dropped 4; count of bases not matched to a gene: 6. The CDR3 DNA reads TGTGCCAGCAGTTGGGGGACAGGGGGCGGATCAGATACGCAGTATTTT. It translates to CASSWGTGGGSDTQYF.

This clone was observed once. The chain uses TRBV5-6 and TRBJ2-7, with 7 bases fitting TRBD1. This CDR3 is 14 amino acids long. Germline V CDR1 and CDR2: SGHDT, YYEEEE. With 5 bases clipped from V and 3 bases from J, the junction kept 8 bases outside the gene matches. The CDR3 sequence: CASSWGTVIYEQYF. CDR3 DNA sequence: TGTGCCAGCAGTTGGGGGACAGTGATCTACGAGCAGTACTTC.

The chain has TRBV4-3 and TRBJ2-7; a possible D gene is TRBD1 (5 bases). Per the germline V gene, CDR1 is LGHNA and CDR2 is YSLEER. The CDR3 totals 14 residues. The V and J ends lost 2 bases and 4 bases respectively, with 12 bases between them. CDR3 nucleotide sequence: TGCGCCAGCAGCCAAAACTCAGGGTTTTACGAGCAGTACTTC. Its translation: CASSQNSGFYEQYF.

V and J are TRBV10-1 and TRBJ2-5, with 8 bases fitting TRBD2. This CDR3 contains 15 residues. With 5 bases clipped from V and 5 bases from J, the junction kept 10 bases outside the gene matches. From germline, CDR1 is WNHNN and CDR2 SYGVQD (reference sequence). CDR3 region: CASSPGYSGDETQYF. DNA of the CDR3: TGCGCCAGCAGTCCCGGGTATAGCGGGGATGAGACCCAGTACTTC.

This clone occurred a few times. The gene calls are TRBV28 and TRBJ1-6; 7 positions match TRBD1. Germline V CDR1 and CDR2: MDHEN, SYDVKM. CDR3 size: 14 residues. Trimming removed 5 bases from V and 7 bases from J; junction bases left unmatched: 5. Here the CDR3 DNA reads TGTGCCAGCAGTCAAGACAGGGTGAATTCACCCCTCCACTTT. Its translation: CASSQDRVNSPLHF. Combining the CDR3 with reference TRBV28 and TRBJ1-6 gives the whole variable domain DVKVTQSSRYLVKRTGEKVFLECVQDMDHENMFWYRQDPGLGLRLIYFSYDVKMKEKGDIPEGYSVSREKKERFSLILESASTNQTSMYLCASSQDRVNSPLHFGNGTRLTVT.

The chain recombines TRBV9 with TRBJ1-1; the D gene is possibly TRBD1 (5 bases). Germline-derived CDR1 and CDR2 are SGDLS and YYNGEE. The CDR3 consists of 15 residues. The V end was cut by 4 bases, the J end by 3 bases, with 16 bases between. CDR3 protein: CASSTPQGGDTEAFF. CDR3 sequence (DNA): TGTGCCAGCAGCACCCCTCAGGGAGGGGACACTGAAGCTTTCTTT.

A remark on this clone: Compared with germline, one end of the junction differs, possibly owing to a read error. The chain links TRBV4-1 to TRBJ2-3; 8 bases match TRBD2. From germline, CDR1 is MGHRA and CDR2 YSYEKL. This CDR3 is 17 amino acids long. This chain's CDR3 is CPSSQVPTGGGSDTQYF. The CDR3 bases are TGCCCCAGCAGCCAAGTGCCGACGGGCGGGGGGTCAGATACGCAGTATTTT.

V gene TRBV6-1 combines with J gene TRBJ2-2, with 8 bases aligning to TRBD1. Germline V lookup: CDR1 MNHNS, CDR2 SASEGT. J lost 2 bases, V lost 3 bases, and 5 bases had no gene match. The CDR3 has 16 residues. The DNA for the CDR3 is TGTGCCAGCAGTGACAGGACAGGGATCAACACCGGGGAGCTGTTTTTT. As protein: CASSDRTGINTGELFF.

The chain uses TRBV7-9 and TRBJ2-7; 7 bases agree with TRBD1. Germline-derived CDR1 and CDR2 are SEHNR and FQNEAQ (reference sequence). CDR3 size: 14 residues. J lost 4 bases, V lost 5 bases, and 8 bases had no gene match. The chain's CDR3 is CASSRQGLDYEQYF. The DNA of the CDR3 is TGTGCCAGCAGCAGACAGGGTCTCGATTACGAGCAGTACTTC.

The rearrangement links TRBV28 to TRBJ1-3; D may be TRBD1 (5 bases). The CDR3 has 15 amino acids. Germline assignment: CDR1 MDHEN and CDR2 SYDVKM. V lost 5 bases, J lost 4 bases, and 15 bases lay in between. The CDR3 spells CASSLPNRPGNTIYF. As DNA, the CDR3 is TGTGCCAGCAGTCTCCCAAACAGGCCGGGAAACACCATATATTTT.

The rearrangement uses TRBV5-1 and TRBJ2-1; tentative D call: TRBD2 (6 bases). Germline-derived CDR1 and CDR2 are SGHRS and YFSETQ. The CDR3 extends over 18 amino acids. Trimming shortened V by 0 bases and J by 0 bases, and 16 bases separated the two germline ends. The CDR3 DNA reads as TGCGCCAGCAGCTTGGTCCGGGACTCGCTTAGCTCCTACAATGAGCAGTTCTTC. Encoded protein: CASSLVRDSLSSYNEQFF.

This clone was seen more than once but under ten times. V gene TRBV4-2 combines with J gene TRBJ1-5, with 8 bases identical to TRBD1. Per the germline V gene, CDR1 is LGHNA and CDR2 is YNFKEQ. CDR3 length: 18 amino acids. J gave up 7 bases and V 0 bases, and 14 bases lay outside the gene matches. The CDR3: CASSQDFPRNRGIQPQHF. The CDR3 DNA sequence: TGTGCCAGCAGCCAAGATTTTCCTCGGAACAGGGGGATACAGCCCCAGCATTTT.

J is TRBJ1-5 and V is TRBV19; 9 bases fit TRBD1. V was pared by 5 bases and J by 6 bases, with 17 bases of the junction left unmatched. CDR3 length: 18 amino acids. Germline CDR1 and CDR2: LNHDA and SQIVND (reference sequence). CDR3 DNA: TGTGCCAGTAGTCCCGAACCCCTGACAGGGGGGGATCGTCAGCCCCAGCATTTT. Translation gives CASSPEPLTGGDRQPQHF.

V is TRBV6-1 and J is TRBJ2-1; 10 bases align to TRBD1. The CDR3 extends over 15 amino acids. Germline values: CDR1 MNHNS, CDR2 SASEGT. The junction had 4 bases not matched to a gene; V was cut back by 5 bases and J by 3 bases. The CDR3 reads CASSRDRGDYNEQFF. CDR3 bases: TGTGCCAGCAGTAGGGACAGGGGCGACTACAATGAGCAGTTCTTC.

This rearrangement joins TRBV28 to TRBJ1-1, with D unclear. V was shortened by 7 bases and J by 2 bases, with 11 bases between the two germline ends. The CDR3 is 13 amino acids. Germline-derived CDR1 and CDR2 are MDHEN and SYDVKM. CDR3 loop: CASKDLSNTEAFF. The CDR3 DNA is TGTGCCAGCAAAGATTTGAGTAACACTGAAGCTTTCTTT.

This chain uses TRBV7-8 with TRBJ1-1; D remains unclear. The CDR3 spans 13 residues. V gave up 0 bases and J gave up 5 bases, with 7 bases separating them. CDR1 is SGHVS and CDR2 is FQNEAQ in the germline V gene. The CDR3: CASSLARGTEAFF. The DNA for the CDR3 is TGTGCCAGCAGCTTAGCTCGGGGAACTGAAGCTTTCTTT.

This clone has just a few counts. This chain connects TRBV4-1 to TRBJ2-1; D is unresolved. This CDR3 region has 15 residues. Trimming took 0 bases from V and 10 from J, leaving 16 bases between them. Germline CDR1 and CDR2: MGHRA and YSYEKL. CDR3 in amino acids: CASSQDLTSLREQFF. In nucleotides, the CDR3 is TGCGCCAGCAGCCAAGATCTAACGAGCCTCCGGGAGCAGTTCTTC.

This clone was detected only once. This sequence joins TRBV30 and TRBJ1-6, with 8 bases identical to TRBD1. This CDR3 contains 15 residues. Trimming removed 0 bases from V and 8 bases from J; junction bases left unmatched: 6. Germline values: CDR1 GTSNPN, CDR2 SVGIG (reference sequence). The CDR3 is CAWSVRQGADSPLHF. CDR3 DNA sequence: TGTGCCTGGAGTGTACGGCAGGGGGCTGATTCACCCCTCCACTTT.

The rearrangement joins TRBV5-1 to TRBJ2-7; possibly TRBD2 for D (5 bases). Deletions cut 3 bases from V and 3 bases from J, with 10 bases between. CDR1 SGHRS and CDR2 YFSETQ come from the germline V gene. This CDR3 region has 13 residues. The CDR3 DNA sequence: TGCGCCAGCAGCTCTGGAGGCAACTACGAGCAGTACTTC. Its translation: CASSSGGNYEQYF.

This chain joins TRBV6-1 and TRBJ1-5; 7 nucleotides align to TRBD1. Germline loops: CDR1 MNHNS, CDR2 SASEGT. Losses at the gene ends were 2 bases for V and 5 bases for J; bases not matched to a gene: 3. The CDR3 sequence is 14 residues long. DNA for the CDR3: TGTGCCAGCAGTGAAACCACAGGGGATCAGCCCCAGCATTTT. It specifies CASSETTGDQPQHF.

The rearrangement joins TRBV9 to TRBJ1-3; D possibly corresponds to TRBD1 (5 bases). Trimming shortened V by 0 bases and J by 0 bases, and 7 bases separated the two germline ends. The CDR3 has 15 residues. Per germline, CDR1 SGDLS and CDR2 YYNGEE. CDR3 sequence: CASSVADTSGNTIYF. For the CDR3, the DNA is TGTGCCAGCAGCGTAGCGGACACCTCTGGAAACACCATATATTTT.